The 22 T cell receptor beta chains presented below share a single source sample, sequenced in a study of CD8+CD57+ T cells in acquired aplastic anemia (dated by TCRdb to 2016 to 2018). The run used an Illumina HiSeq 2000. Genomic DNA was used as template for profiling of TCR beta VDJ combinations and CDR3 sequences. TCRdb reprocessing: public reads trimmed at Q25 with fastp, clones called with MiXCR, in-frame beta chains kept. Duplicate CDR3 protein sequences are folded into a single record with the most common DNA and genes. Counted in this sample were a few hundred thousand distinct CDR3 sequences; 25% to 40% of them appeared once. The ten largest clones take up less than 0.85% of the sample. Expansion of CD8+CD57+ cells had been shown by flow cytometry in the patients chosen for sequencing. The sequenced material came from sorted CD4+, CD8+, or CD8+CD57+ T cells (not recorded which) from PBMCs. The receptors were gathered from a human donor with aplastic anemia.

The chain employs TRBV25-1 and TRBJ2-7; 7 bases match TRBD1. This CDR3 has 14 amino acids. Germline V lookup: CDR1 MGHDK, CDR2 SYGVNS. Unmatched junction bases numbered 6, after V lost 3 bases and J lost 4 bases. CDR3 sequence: CASSDRGSAYEQYF. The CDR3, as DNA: TGTGCCAGCAGTGACAGGGGGTCGGCGTACGAGCAGTACTTC.

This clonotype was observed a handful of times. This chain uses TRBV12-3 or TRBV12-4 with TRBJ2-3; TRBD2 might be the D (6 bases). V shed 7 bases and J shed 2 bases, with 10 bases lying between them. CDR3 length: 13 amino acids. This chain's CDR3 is CASTTSNTDTQYF. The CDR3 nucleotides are TGTGCCAGCACGACTAGTAACACAGATACGCAGTATTTT.

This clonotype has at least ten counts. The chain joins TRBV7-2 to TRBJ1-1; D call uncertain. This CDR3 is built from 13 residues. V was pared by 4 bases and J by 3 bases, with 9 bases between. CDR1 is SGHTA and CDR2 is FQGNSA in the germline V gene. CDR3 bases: TGTGCCAGCAGCTACGACCCAGACACTGAAGCTTTCTTT. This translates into CASSYDPDTEAFF.

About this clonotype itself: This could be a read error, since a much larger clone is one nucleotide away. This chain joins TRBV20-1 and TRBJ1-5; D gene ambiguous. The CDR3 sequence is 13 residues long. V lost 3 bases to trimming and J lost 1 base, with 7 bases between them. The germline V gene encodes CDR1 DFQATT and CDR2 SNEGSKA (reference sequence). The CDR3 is CSASLNSNQPQHF. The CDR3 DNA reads TGCAGTGCTAGTCTTAACAGCAATCAGCCCCAGCATTTT.

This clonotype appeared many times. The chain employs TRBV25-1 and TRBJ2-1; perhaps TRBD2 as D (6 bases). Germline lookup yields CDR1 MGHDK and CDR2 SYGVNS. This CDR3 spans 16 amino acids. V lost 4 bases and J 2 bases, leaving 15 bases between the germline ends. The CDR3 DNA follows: TGTGCCAGCAGTGGGTCTAGCGCCGAAACCTACAATGAGCAGTTCTTC. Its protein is CASSGSSAETYNEQFF.

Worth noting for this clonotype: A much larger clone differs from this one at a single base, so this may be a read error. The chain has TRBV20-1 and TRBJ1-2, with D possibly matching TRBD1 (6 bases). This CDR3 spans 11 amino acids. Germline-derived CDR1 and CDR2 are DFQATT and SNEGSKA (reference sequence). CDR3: CSARAGTRYAF. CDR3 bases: TGCAGTGCTAGAGCGGGGACACGCTACGCCTTC.

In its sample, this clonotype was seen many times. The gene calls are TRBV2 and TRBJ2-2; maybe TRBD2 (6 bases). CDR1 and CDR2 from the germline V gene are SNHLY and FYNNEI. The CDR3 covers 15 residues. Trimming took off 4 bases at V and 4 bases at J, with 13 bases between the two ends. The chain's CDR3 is CASSAESGPTGELFF. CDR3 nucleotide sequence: TGTGCCAGCAGTGCTGAGAGCGGGCCCACCGGGGAGCTGTTTTTT.

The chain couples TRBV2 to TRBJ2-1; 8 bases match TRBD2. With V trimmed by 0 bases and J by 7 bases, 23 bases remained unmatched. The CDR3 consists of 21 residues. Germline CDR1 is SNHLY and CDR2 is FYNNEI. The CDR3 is CASSEARGFSGGGSRDNEQFF. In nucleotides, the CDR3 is TGTGCCAGCAGTGAAGCGCGGGGTTTCAGCGGGGGAGGATCTAGGGATAATGAGCAGTTCTTC.

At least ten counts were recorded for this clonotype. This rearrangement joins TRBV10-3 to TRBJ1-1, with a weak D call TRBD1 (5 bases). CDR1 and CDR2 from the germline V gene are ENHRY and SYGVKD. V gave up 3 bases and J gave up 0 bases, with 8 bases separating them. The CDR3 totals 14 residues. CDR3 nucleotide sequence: TGTGCCATCAGTGAAGCAGGGATGAACACTGAAGCTTTCTTT. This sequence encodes CAISEAGMNTEAFF.

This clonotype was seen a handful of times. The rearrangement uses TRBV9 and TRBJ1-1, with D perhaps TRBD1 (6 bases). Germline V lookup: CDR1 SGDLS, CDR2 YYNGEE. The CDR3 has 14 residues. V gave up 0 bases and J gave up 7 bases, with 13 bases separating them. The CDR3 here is CASSVDGGAGEAFF. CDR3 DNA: TGTGCCAGCAGCGTAGATGGGGGCGCGGGTGAAGCTTTCTTT.

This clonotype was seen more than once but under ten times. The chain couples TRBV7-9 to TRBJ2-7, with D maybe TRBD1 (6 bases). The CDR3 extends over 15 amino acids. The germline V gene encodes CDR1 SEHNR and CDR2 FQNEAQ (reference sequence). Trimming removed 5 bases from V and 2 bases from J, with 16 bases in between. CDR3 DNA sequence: TGTGCCAGCAGCCTTATTCCGGGACATCCCTACGAGCAGTACTTC. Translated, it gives CASSLIPGHPYEQYF.

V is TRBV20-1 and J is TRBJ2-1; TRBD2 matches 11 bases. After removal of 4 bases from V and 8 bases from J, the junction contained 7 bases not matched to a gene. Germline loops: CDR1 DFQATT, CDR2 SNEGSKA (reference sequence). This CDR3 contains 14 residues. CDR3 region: CSATGLAGDDEQFF. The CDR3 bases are TGCAGTGCTACTGGACTAGCGGGCGATGATGAGCAGTTCTTC.

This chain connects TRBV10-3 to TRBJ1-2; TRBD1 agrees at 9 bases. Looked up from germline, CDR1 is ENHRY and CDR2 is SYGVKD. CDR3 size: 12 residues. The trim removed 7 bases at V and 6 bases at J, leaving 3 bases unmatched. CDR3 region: CAIKGQGNGYTF. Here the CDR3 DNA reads TGTGCCATCAAGGGACAGGGAAATGGCTACACCTTC.

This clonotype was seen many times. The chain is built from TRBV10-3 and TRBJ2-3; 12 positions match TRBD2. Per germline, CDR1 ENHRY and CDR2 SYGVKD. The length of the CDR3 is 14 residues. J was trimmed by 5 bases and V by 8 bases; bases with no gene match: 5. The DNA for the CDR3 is TGTGCCATCTCACTAGCGGGGGGTCAAGATACGCAGTATTTT. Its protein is CAISLAGGQDTQYF.

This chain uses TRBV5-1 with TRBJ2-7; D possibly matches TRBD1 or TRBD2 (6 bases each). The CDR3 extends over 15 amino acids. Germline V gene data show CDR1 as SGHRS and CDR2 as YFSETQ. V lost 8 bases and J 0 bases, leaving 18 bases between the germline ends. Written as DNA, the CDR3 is TGCGCCAGAAGCCGGGGGACACCGAGCTCCTACGAGCAGTACTTC. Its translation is CARSRGTPSSYEQYF.

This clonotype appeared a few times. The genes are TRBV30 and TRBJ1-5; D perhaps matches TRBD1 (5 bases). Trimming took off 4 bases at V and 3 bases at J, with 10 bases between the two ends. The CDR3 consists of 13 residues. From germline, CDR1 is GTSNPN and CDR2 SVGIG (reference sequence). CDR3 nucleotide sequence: TGTGCCTGGACTTTGGACACCAATCAGCCCCAGCATTTT. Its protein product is CAWTLDTNQPQHF.

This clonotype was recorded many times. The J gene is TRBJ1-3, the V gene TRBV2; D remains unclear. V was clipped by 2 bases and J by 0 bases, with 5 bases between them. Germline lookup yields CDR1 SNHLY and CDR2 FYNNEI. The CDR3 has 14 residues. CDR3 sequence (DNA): TGTGCCAGCAGTGAAACCTTCTCTGGAAACACCATATATTTT. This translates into CASSETFSGNTIYF.

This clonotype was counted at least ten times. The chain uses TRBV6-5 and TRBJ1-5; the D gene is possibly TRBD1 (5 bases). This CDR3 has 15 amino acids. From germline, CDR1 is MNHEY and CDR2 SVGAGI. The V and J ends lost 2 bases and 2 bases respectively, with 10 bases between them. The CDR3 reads CASSYAGRGNQPQHF. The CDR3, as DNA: TGTGCCAGCAGTTACGCGGGACGGGGCAATCAGCCCCAGCATTTT.

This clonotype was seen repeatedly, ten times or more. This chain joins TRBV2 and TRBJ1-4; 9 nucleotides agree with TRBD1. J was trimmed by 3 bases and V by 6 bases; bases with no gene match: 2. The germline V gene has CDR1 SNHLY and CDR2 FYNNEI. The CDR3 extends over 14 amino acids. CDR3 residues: CASRRQGANEKLFF. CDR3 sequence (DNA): TGTGCCAGCAGGAGACAGGGGGCTAATGAAAAACTGTTTTTT.

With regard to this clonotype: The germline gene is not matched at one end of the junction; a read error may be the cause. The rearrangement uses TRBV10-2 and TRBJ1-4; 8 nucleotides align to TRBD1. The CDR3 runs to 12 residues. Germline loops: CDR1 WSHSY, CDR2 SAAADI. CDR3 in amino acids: CAIGQGAEKLFF. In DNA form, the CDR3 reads TGTGCCATCGGACAGGGAGCTGAAAAACTGTTTTTT.

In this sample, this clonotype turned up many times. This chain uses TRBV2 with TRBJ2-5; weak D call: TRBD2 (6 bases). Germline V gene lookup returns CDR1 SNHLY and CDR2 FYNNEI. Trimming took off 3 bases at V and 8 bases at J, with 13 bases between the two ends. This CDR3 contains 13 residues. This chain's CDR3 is CASSEGTGRTQYF. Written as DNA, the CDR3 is TGTGCCAGCAGTGAGGGGACTGGGAGAACCCAGTACTTC.

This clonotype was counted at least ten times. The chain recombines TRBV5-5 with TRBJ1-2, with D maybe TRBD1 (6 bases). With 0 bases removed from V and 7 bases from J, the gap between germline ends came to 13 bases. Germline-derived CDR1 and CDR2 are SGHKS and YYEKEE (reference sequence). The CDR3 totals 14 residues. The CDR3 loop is CASSLERGTSGYTF. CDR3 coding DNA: TGTGCCAGCAGCTTGGAGAGGGGGACTAGTGGCTACACCTTC.